This is a list of T cell receptor beta chains from one sample in a study of T cell responses to AZD1222 COVID-19 vaccine. Here immunoSEQ multiplex PCR was the method, and the copy in TCRdb shows in-frame clones only, minus some. The table records under 250,000 clones, 85% to 95% of them present only once. Material: peripheral blood, obtained on day 0 of MenACWY control vaccination. These receptor sequences come from an adult in good health. Both conserved end residues are part of each CDR3. The order of the fields is J gene, V gene, clone size, D gene, CDR3 protein, CDR3 DNA. The D gene is left open where the match is weak. The size entry is marked missing in some rows and otherwise reads once, few, many or a size class.

J: TRBJ1-5; V: TRBV5-4; size: .; D: .; CDR3: CASSADFGGQPQHF; DNA: TGTGCCAGCAGCGCCGACTTCGGCGGTCAGCCCCAGCATTTT
J: TRBJ1-1; V: TRBV19; size: .; D: .; CDR3: CASSPTGLPRGEAFF; DNA: TGTGCCAGTAGTCCAACAGGGCTACCCCGGGGTGAAGCTTTCTTT
J: TRBJ2-2; V: TRBV6-1; size: .; D: .; CDR3: CASSEALRRTGELFF; DNA: TGTGCCAGCAGTGAAGCGCTTCGGCGAACCGGGGAGCTGTTTTTT
J: TRBJ1-2; V: TRBV6-5; size: .; D: .; CDR3: CASRSDTGIYGYTF; DNA: TGTGCCAGCAGATCCGACACAGGGATCTATGGCTACACCTTC
J: TRBJ2-1; V: TRBV3-1/TRBV3-2; size: .; D: TRBD2; CDR3: CASSQDGSGGVKQFF; DNA: TGTGCCAGCAGCCAAGATGGGAGCGGGGGGGTTAAACAGTTCTTC
J: TRBJ1-1; V: TRBV3-1/TRBV3-2; size: .; D: TRBD1; CDR3: CASSQGQGLWTEAFF; DNA: TGTGCCAGCAGCCAAGGACAGGGGTTATGGACTGAAGCTTTCTTT
J: TRBJ1-3; V: TRBV18; size: .; D: .; CDR3: CASSLQGSGNTIYF; DNA: TGTGCCAGCTCACTACAGGGATCCGGAAACACCATATATTTT
J: TRBJ2-2; V: TRBV7-3; size: .; D: .; CDR3: CASRSQGGGELFF; DNA: TGTGCCAGCAGATCCCAGGGTGGCGGGGAGCTGTTTTTT
J: TRBJ1-1; V: TRBV18; size: .; D: .; CDR3: CASSPRGVHTEAFF; DNA: TGTGCCAGCTCACCCAGGGGAGTTCACACTGAAGCTTTCTTT
J: TRBJ2-5; V: TRBV6-2/TRBV6-3; size: .; D: .; CDR3: CASSYSMVETQYF; DNA: TGTGCCAGCAGTTACTCGATGGTGGAGACCCAGTACTTC
J: TRBJ1-2; V: TRBV6-1; size: once; D: .; CDR3: CASSDPYGRDYGYTF; DNA: TGTGCCAGCAGTGACCCCTACGGGCGGGACTATGGCTACACCTTC
J: TRBJ1-2; V: TRBV27; size: .; D: TRBD1; CDR3: CASRQGAGGYTF; DNA: TGTGCCAGCAGACAGGGGGCCGGCGGCTACACCTTC
J: TRBJ1-6; V: TRBV10-3; size: .; D: TRBD1; CDR3: CAISVTGGDNSPLHF; DNA: TGTGCCATCAGCGTCACAGGGGGGGATAATTCACCCCTCCACTTT
J: TRBJ2-2; V: TRBV24-1; size: .; D: TRBD1; CDR3: CATSDRDRGHTGELFF; DNA: TGTGCCACCAGCGACCGGGACAGGGGCCACACCGGGGAGCTGTTTTTT
J: TRBJ1-2; V: TRBV5-1; size: .; D: .; CDR3: CASSLGWGQDGYTF; DNA: TGCGCCAGCAGCTTGGGCTGGGGTCAGGATGGCTACACCTTC
J: TRBJ1-2; V: TRBV15; size: once; D: TRBD1; CDR3: CATSRRGTGAGVGGYTF; DNA: TGTGCCACCAGCAGACGAGGGACAGGGGCGGGGGTAGGAGGCTACACCTTC
J: TRBJ1-1; V: TRBV12-3/TRBV12-4; size: .; D: .; CDR3: CASSSGFTEAFF; DNA: TGTGCCAGCAGTTCCGGGTTTACTGAAGCTTTCTTT
J: TRBJ2-1; V: TRBV3-1/TRBV3-2; size: .; D: .; CDR3: CASSQEINEQFF; DNA: TGTGCCAGCAGCCAAGAAATAAATGAGCAGTTCTTC
J: TRBJ2-5; V: TRBV28; size: .; D: .; CDR3: CASGGGGKQTQYF; DNA: TGTGCCAGTGGAGGGGGAGGGAAGCAGACCCAGTACTTC
J: TRBJ1-5; V: TRBV6-2/TRBV6-3; size: once; D: .; CDR3: CASSQDSSRNQPQHF; DNA: TGTGCCAGCAGCCAGGACAGCAGTCGCAATCAGCCCCAGCATTTT
J: TRBJ1-6; V: TRBV4-2; size: .; D: .; CDR3: CASSQDWALGTPLHF; DNA: TGTGCCAGCAGCCAAGATTGGGCCTTAGGAACACCCCTCCACTTT
J: TRBJ2-3; V: TRBV7-9; size: .; D: TRBD2; CDR3: CASRRAGGSTDTQYF; DNA: TGTGCCAGCAGAAGAGCGGGGGGGTCCACAGATACGCAGTATTTT
J: TRBJ1-1; V: TRBV27; size: .; D: .; CDR3: CASRYSAGEKGTEAFF; DNA: TGTGCCAGCAGATACTCCGCCGGGGAGAAGGGGACTGAAGCTTTCTTT
J: TRBJ1-3; V: TRBV28; size: .; D: .; CDR3: CASRRGTFGNTIYF; DNA: TGTGCCAGCAGGCGAGGGACTTTTGGAAACACCATATATTTT
J: TRBJ1-2; V: TRBV5-1; size: .; D: .; CDR3: CASSPGPGGYTF; DNA: TGCGCCAGCAGCCCGGGACCCGGGGGCTACACCTTC
J: TRBJ2-2; V: TRBV2; size: .; D: TRBD2; CDR3: CASGRGAAGRGTGELFF; DNA: TGTGCCAGCGGACGAGGGGCAGCGGGGAGGGGAACCGGGGAGCTGTTTTTT
J: TRBJ1-1; V: TRBV7-9; size: .; D: TRBD1; CDR3: CASSLGTGFGDTEAFF; DNA: TGTGCCAGCAGCTTAGGGACAGGGTTTGGGGACACTGAAGCTTTCTTT
J: TRBJ1-2; V: TRBV3-1/TRBV3-2; size: .; D: TRBD1; CDR3: CASSQRGTGGDGYTF; DNA: TGTGCCAGCAGCCAGCGTGGGACAGGGGGCGATGGCTACACCTTC
J: TRBJ1-3; V: TRBV6-1; size: .; D: .; CDR3: CASSDGQPGNTIYF; DNA: TGTGCCAGCAGTGATGGTCAGCCGGGAAACACCATATATTTT
J: TRBJ1-4; V: TRBV11-2; size: .; D: .; CDR3: CASSLTDGGEKLFF; DNA: TGTGCCAGCAGCTTGACAGACGGAGGTGAAAAACTGTTTTTT
J: TRBJ1-3; V: TRBV28; size: .; D: TRBD1; CDR3: CASSPGQAGNTIYF; DNA: TGTGCCAGCAGTCCGGGACAGGCAGGAAACACCATATATTTT
J: TRBJ1-6; V: TRBV11-2; size: .; D: .; CDR3: CASSRGMTHNSPLHF; DNA: TGTGCCAGCAGCCGCGGTATGACCCATAATTCACCCCTCCACTTT
J: TRBJ1-5; V: TRBV18; size: .; D: .; CDR3: CASSLRTDSNQPQHF; DNA: TGTGCCAGCTCACTACGGACTGATAGCAATCAGCCCCAGCATTTT
J: TRBJ1-5; V: TRBV27; size: few; D: .; CDR3: CASNEGGPSQPQHF; DNA: TGTGCCAGCAATGAGGGGGGCCCGAGTCAGCCCCAGCATTTT
J: TRBJ2-7; V: TRBV5-8; size: .; D: .; CDR3: CASSSRGGLEQYF; DNA: TGTGCCAGCAGCTCCAGGGGAGGCCTCGAGCAGTACTTC
J: TRBJ1-1; V: TRBV4-3; size: .; D: .; CDR3: CASSQPGQGAFF; DNA: TGCGCCAGCAGCCAGCCCGGGCAGGGCGCTTTCTTT
J: TRBJ2-4; V: TRBV30; size: once; D: .; CDR3: CAWSGGGAKNIQYF; DNA: TGTGCCTGGAGTGGAGGCGGGGCCAAAAACATTCAGTACTTC
J: TRBJ1-5; V: TRBV7-2; size: .; D: TRBD1; CDR3: CASSLTGGPQPQHF; DNA: TGTGCCAGCAGCTTAACAGGGGGACCTCAGCCCCAGCATTTT
J: TRBJ2-6; V: TRBV6-5; size: .; D: .; CDR3: CASSYEWSLGANVLTF; DNA: TGTGCCAGCAGTTACGAGTGGTCTTTAGGGGCCAACGTCCTGACTTTC
J: TRBJ1-2; V: TRBV4-1; size: .; D: .; CDR3: CASRPIASNYGYTF; DNA: TGCGCCAGCAGGCCAATAGCTTCTAACTATGGCTACACCTTC
J: TRBJ2-3; V: TRBV7-9; size: .; D: TRBD2; CDR3: CGGAEISDTQYF; DNA: TGCGGGGGGGCCGAGATCTCAGATACGCAGTATTTT
J: TRBJ1-1; V: TRBV18; size: .; D: .; CDR3: CASSSDTSNTEAFF; DNA: TGTGCCAGCTCGTCCGACACATCGAACACTGAAGCTTTCTTT
J: TRBJ1-6; V: TRBV21-1; size: .; D: .; CDR3: CASRRGGPVVPLPHSPLHF; DNA: TGTGCCAGCAGAAGAGGAGGGCCAGTGGTTCCGTTGCCCCATTCACCCCTCCACTTT
J: TRBJ2-4; V: TRBV16; size: .; D: .; CDR3: CASSQSSLQGAKNIQYF; DNA: TGTGCCAGCAGCCAATCCTCTCTCCAGGGAGCCAAAAACATTCAGTACTTC
J: TRBJ1-5; V: TRBV6-5; size: .; D: .; CDR3: CASTSKRGDNQPQHF; DNA: TGTGCCAGCACGTCAAAAAGGGGCGACAATCAGCCCCAGCATTTT
J: TRBJ1-4; V: TRBV19; size: .; D: TRBD1; CDR3: CASSIGQGAATNEKLFF; DNA: TGTGCCAGTAGTATAGGACAGGGGGCCGCGACTAATGAAAAACTGTTTTTT
J: TRBJ1-5; V: TRBV30; size: .; D: .; CDR3: CAWSVQANQPQHF; DNA: TGTGCCTGGAGTGTACAAGCAAATCAGCCCCAGCATTTT
J: TRBJ1-2; V: TRBV28; size: .; D: TRBD1; CDR3: CASTRDRYGYTF; DNA: TGTGCCAGCACCCGGGACAGATATGGCTACACCTTC